A selection of T cell receptor beta chains follows, all from one sample in a study of CD8 T cells in ankylosing spondylitis. TCRdb re-analysed the 5' RACE reads in MiXCR, keeping a single row per CDR3 protein. This sample yields around 430,000 distinct CDR3 sequences, of which approximately 17% are seen a single time; 0.95% to 1.1% belongs to the top ten. Sequences were obtained from blood, either unsorted or a sorted T cell fraction (not recorded which). Receptors were obtained from a male donor with ankylosing spondylitis. Both conserved end residues are trimmed from each CDR3. Rows may omit the clone size; those that give it use once, few, many or a size class.

>-|TRBV15|TRBJ2-7
ATSRAGARNYEQY
>few|TRBV24-1|TRBJ2-1
ATSDSLAGEYNEQF
>-|TRBV6-1|TRBJ1-1
ASTTRAQPDTEAF
>many|TRBV7-2|TRBJ2-1
ASSLAHRAGVRSYNEQF
>-|TRBV19|TRBJ2-6
ASTRQGASGANVLT
>many|TRBV5-1|TRBJ1-1
ASSQGQVKGMNTEAF
>-|TRBV20-1|TRBJ2-1
SADRGSSYNEQF
>few|TRBV5-1|TRBJ2-5
ASSLRLAAYQETQY
>few|TRBV6-5|TRBJ1-5
ASSLQPGTGNQPQH
>-|TRBV3-1|TRBJ1-1
ASSRGSGGLNTEAL
>-|TRBV2|TRBJ1-2
ASRRGLENGYT
>-|TRBV29-1|TRBJ2-1
SVGLAGVNEQF
>few|TRBV6-5|TRBJ2-7
ASSNRGSEQY
>many|TRBV7-9|TRBJ1-2
ASSLGDLTGGYT
>-|TRBV10-3|TRBJ2-7
AIRPGGLSYEQY
>many|TRBV5-1|TRBJ2-2
ASSLAGGLDTGELF
>-|TRBV6-5|TRBJ2-7
ASSSFAGGSREQY